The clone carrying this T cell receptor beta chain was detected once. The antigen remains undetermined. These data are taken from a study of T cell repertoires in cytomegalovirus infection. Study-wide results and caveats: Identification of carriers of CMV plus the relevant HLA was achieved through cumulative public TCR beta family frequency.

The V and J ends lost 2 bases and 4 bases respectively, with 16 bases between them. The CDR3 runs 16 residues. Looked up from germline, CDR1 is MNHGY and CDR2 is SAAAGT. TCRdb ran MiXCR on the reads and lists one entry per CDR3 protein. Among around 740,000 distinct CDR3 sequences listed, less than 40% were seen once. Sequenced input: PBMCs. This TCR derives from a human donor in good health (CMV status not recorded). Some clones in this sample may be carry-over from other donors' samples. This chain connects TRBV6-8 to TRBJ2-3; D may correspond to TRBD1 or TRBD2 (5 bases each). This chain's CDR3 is CASSYRGGARADTQYF. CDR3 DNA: TGTGCCAGCAGTTACCGGGGCGGTGCCCGCGCAGATACGCAGTATTTT.